This TCR beta chain originates from a study of blood T cell repertoires in COVID-19. In the study overall: The origin of the acute and convalescent COVID-19 samples was the United States, Italy and Spain.

The participants were between roughly 18 and 100 years old and came from 24 US areas. Participant-given clinical history determined each cohort assignment. The study counted Cohort 3 donors as recovered given two negative PCRs, clearance, or symptom resolution. This clone was counted between two and nine times. The repertoire was sequenced with immunoSEQ multiplex PCR; TCRdb's copy has only in-frame clones and lacks some. This repertoire shows under 200,000 clones, 70% to 90% found once; its top ten account for about 4.6%. The ends lost 4 bases at V and 6 bases at J; junction bases unmatched: 10. CDR1 is SGDLS and CDR2 is YYNGEE in the germline V gene. This CDR3 has 16 residues.

Sequences were obtained from PBMCs or T cells enriched from blood (not recorded which). The sequence derives from a woman aged 50 to 60 who had recovered from COVID-19. The chain carries TRBV9 and TRBJ2-3; 11 nucleotides align to TRBD2. CDR3 protein: CASSLQLAGVSDTQYF. The CDR3 bases are TGTGCCAGCAGCCTCCAACTAGCGGGAGTGTCCGATACGCAGTATTTT.